What follows describes a single TCR beta chain. What it binds is not known. One end of the junction does not line up with germline, which may come from a read error. The entry originates in a study of tumor-infiltrating lymphocytes in primary liver carcinoma. Study-level information: Among the tumors, stages were T1-T3 N0M0 and sizes roughly 4 to 10 cm. Study conclusions and caveats: Unsorted bulk processing meant the study did not compare CD4+ and CD8+ repertoires.

The germline V gene has CDR1 MGHDK and CDR2 SYGVNS. The CDR3 has 12 amino acids. From approximately 530 ng of total RNA, TCR beta-specific cDNA was reverse-transcribed using a constant-region primer. Slightly modified ARM-PCR, run as three nested multiplex PCR rounds, produced the TCR beta libraries. Each of the first two PCR rounds ran nine to ten cycles with TRBV1-TRBV30 forward and C-beta reverse primers. TCRdb re-derived calls from the multiplex PCR reads in MiXCR, one entry per CDR3 protein. The sample includes about 310,000 distinct CDR3 sequences, approximately 54% of them seen just once. The source of the blood RNA was unsorted whole blood, and germline DNA was extracted as well. It was before surgery that approximately 4.3 milliliters of peripheral blood were collected.

The rearrangement joins TRBV25-1 to TRBJ1-2; 8 bases are shared with TRBD1. Sample: peripheral blood. The TCR comes from a woman in her thirties with primary liver carcinoma and hepatitis B virus infection. The CDR3 bases are TGTGCCAGCAGTGGAGACAGGGGAGGCTACATCTTC. As protein: CASSGDRGGYIF.